Following are 10 T cell receptor beta chains from one sample sequenced in a study of blood T cell repertoires in COVID-19. Method: immunoSEQ multiplex PCR; TCRdb's copy keeps in-frame clones and lacks some. The sample has 150,000 or so clones; approximately 90% are singletons. Sequencing was done on a sample of peripheral blood. These receptors were taken from a man in his 60s with COVID-19, enrolled during active disease.

The V and J genes are TRBV18 and TRBJ1-1; D is unresolved. The CDR3 has 12 amino acids. Germline V gene lookup returns CDR1 KGHSH and CDR2 LQKENI. V dropped 5 bases and J dropped 6 bases, with 10 bases sitting between them. The CDR3 loop reads CASSSVASEAFF. The CDR3 DNA sequence: TGTGCCAGCTCATCGGTAGCCTCTGAAGCTTTCTTT.

The chain uses TRBV5-1 and TRBJ1-1; D gene unclear. Trimming took off 1 base at V and 4 bases at J, with 8 bases between the two ends. Germline values: CDR1 SGHRS, CDR2 YFSETQ. The CDR3 loop spans 13 amino acids. The CDR3 DNA follows: TGCGCCAGCAGCTTGATTGGAGGCACTGAAGCTTTCTTT. Protein product: CASSLIGGTEAFF.

This clone occurred a few times. This rearrangement joins TRBV28 to TRBJ1-2, with 7 positions matching TRBD1. V shed 7 bases, J shed 3 bases, and the junction held 8 bases outside the gene matches. This CDR3 spans 14 amino acids. Germline V gene data show CDR1 as MDHEN and CDR2 as SYDVKM. CDR3 sequence: CASTWRGPDYGYTF. CDR3 bases: TGTGCCAGCACGTGGAGGGGGCCGGACTATGGCTACACCTTC.

The rearrangement joins TRBV5-1 to TRBJ1-1; no clear D gene. Per germline, CDR1 SGHRS and CDR2 YFSETQ. Between the trimmed V and J ends, which lost 0 bases and 4 bases, there was a span of 10 bases. CDR3 length: 14 residues. The CDR3 region is CASSLDSSVTEAFF. The DNA for the CDR3 is TGCGCCAGCAGCTTGGACAGCTCGGTCACTGAAGCTTTCTTT.

The chain has TRBV7-2 and TRBJ1-2; 7 positions match TRBD1. V lost 4 bases to trimming and J lost 1 base; unmatched junction nucleotides: 3. This CDR3 has 14 amino acids. Germline V lookup: CDR1 SGHTA, CDR2 FQGNSA. The CDR3 DNA is TGTGCCAGCAGCTCCAGACAGGGTAACTATGGCTACACCTTC. Protein product: CASSSRQGNYGYTF. Based on the CDR3 plus reference TRBV7-2 and TRBJ1-2, the full variable domain is GAGVSQSPSNKVTEKGKDVELRCDPISGHTALYWYRQSLGQGLEFLIYFQGNSAPDKSGLPSDRFSAERTGGSVSTLTIQRTQQEDSAVYLCASSSRQGNYGYTFGSGTRLTVV.

This clone was observed a single time. The chain has TRBV7-3 and TRBJ1-1; TRBD1 matches 9 bases. Germline assignment: CDR1 SGHTA and CDR2 FQGTGA. V trimming: 6 bases; J trimming: 6 bases; junction bases outside the gene matches: 5. The CDR3 has 13 amino acids. The CDR3 nucleotides read TGTGCCAGCAGTACGGACAGGGGTGCTGAAGCTTTCTTT. This codes for CASSTDRGAEAFF. The entire variable domain, with the rest obtained from reference TRBV7-3 and TRBJ1-1, is as follows: GAGVSQTPSNKVTEKGKYVELRCDPISGHTALYWYRQSLGQGPEFLIYFQGTGAADDSGLPNDRFFAVRPEGSVSTLKIQRTERGDSAVYLCASSTDRGAEAFFGQGTRLTVV.

The chain couples TRBV11-2 to TRBJ1-1, with TRBD1 matching over 10 bases. The CDR3 consists of 15 residues. Germline V CDR1 and CDR2: SGHAT, FQNNGV. V trimming: 5 bases; J trimming: 1 base; junction bases outside the gene matches: 4. Here the CDR3 reads CASSRRTGGNTEAFF. CDR3 coding DNA: TGTGCCAGCAGCCGCCGGACAGGGGGGAACACTGAAGCTTTCTTT.

J is TRBJ2-5 and V is TRBV29-1; 8 bases align to TRBD2. Unmatched junction bases numbered 11, after V lost 7 bases and J lost 1 base. CDR3 length: 15 residues. Germline-derived CDR1 and CDR2 are SQVTM and ANQGSEA. CDR3 sequence: CSDSPAGVPQETQYF. Written as DNA, the CDR3 is TGCAGCGACAGTCCAGCGGGAGTACCCCAAGAGACCCAGTACTTC. The full variable domain, rest sourced from reference TRBV29-1 and TRBJ2-5, is SAVISQKPSRDICQRGTSLTIQCQVDSQVTMMFWYRQQPGQSLTLIATANQGSEATYESGFVIDKFPISRPNLTFSTLTVSNMSPEDSSIYLCSDSPAGVPQETQYFGPGTRLLVL.

The V and J genes are TRBV28 and TRBJ1-2; D is possibly TRBD1 (6 bases). The CDR3 is made up of 15 amino acids. The germline V gene has CDR1 MDHEN and CDR2 SYDVKM. Between the trimmed V and J ends, which lost 4 bases and 4 bases, there was a span of 16 bases. In DNA form, the CDR3 reads TGTGCCAGCAGTTCACCCCCTTCGGACAGCTATGGCTACACCTTC. Its translation is CASSSPPSDSYGYTF.

This rearrangement joins TRBV30 to TRBJ2-3, with TRBD2 matching 7 bases. The V gene end was trimmed by 7 bases and the J gene end by 9 bases; junction bases not matched to a gene: 13. CDR3 size: 13 residues. Germline lookup yields CDR1 GTSNPN and CDR2 SVGIG (reference sequence). CDR3 in DNA: TGTGCCTTTTACGGGGCGGGGGTAGGGACGCAGTATTTT. Its protein is CAFYGAGVGTQYF.